This T cell receptor (beta chain) was recovered during a study of T-cell reconstitution after alpha-beta-depleted transplantation in children. Study findings and constraints: A year had passed since transplant, and T-cell counts and diversity by then came mostly from newly produced T cells.

Library preparation (for TCRbeta) was performed with unique molecular identifiers. TCRdb fed the PCR reads into MiXCR, producing one record per CDR3 protein. This sample has more than 400,000 distinct CDR3 sequences, with 43% found just once. This clonotype came up a few times. Its antigen is unidentified. The receptor was derived from a girl between 2 and 10 years old with aplastic anemia, due to receive a stem cell transplant. The sample was PBMCs, taken before TCRalphabeta/CD19-depleted stem cell transplant.

CDR3 nucleotides: TGCAGTGCCCCACTAACTAGCGGGAGATGGATTAGTGGTGGGACCCAGTACTTC. Translating it yields CSAPLTSGRWISGGTQYF. The chain carries TRBV20-1 and TRBJ2-5, with 11 bases lining up with TRBD2. The CDR3 sequence is 18 residues long. Germline assignment: CDR1 DFQATT and CDR2 SNEGSKA (reference sequence). The junction had 22 bases not matched to a gene; V was cut back by 6 bases and J by 7 bases.